A single sample is the source of the 5 T cell receptor beta chains below, sequenced in a study of beta chain features in type 1 diabetes (dated by TCRdb to 2016 to 2019). Library preparation used the immunoSEQ multiplex PCR assay. The entire isolated RNA was reverse transcribed using the High Capacity cDNA Reverse Transcription Kit, and thus expressed TCRB transcripts were sequenced. TCRdb stores this immuneACCESS table with in-frame sequences only. Part of the clones is absent; in the studies checked, under half of the shortfall reflects unresolved V genes, and no reason is known for the rest. The sample table holds roughly 730,000 clones, of which roughly 12% were seen once. In total, the top ten clones hold approximately 0.02% of the sample. These TCRs are of unknown antigen specificity. Study-wide conclusions, independent of this receptor: In all four CD4+ subsets, TCRB CDR3 length was moderately but significantly shorter in type 1 diabetes patients.

Sequencing was performed on naive CD4+ T cells from blood. The cell subset or site label, read with the paper, signifies: true naive CD4+ T cells. All receptors derive from a man between 18 and 29 years old with type 1 diabetes.

This chain uses TRBV7-9 with TRBJ1-4; 7 nucleotides match TRBD1. The germline V gene has CDR1 SEHNR and CDR2 FQNEAQ (reference sequence). The V gene end was trimmed by 3 bases and the J gene end by 4 bases; junction bases not matched to a gene: 2. The CDR3 extends over 14 amino acids. CDR3 bases: TGTGCCAGCAGCTTGGGACAGAATAATGAAAAACTGTTTTTT. This gives the protein CASSLGQNNEKLFF.

This clone was found a few times. J is TRBJ1-6 and V is TRBV5-1; no definite D call. V was pared by 3 bases and J by 8 bases, with 9 bases between. The CDR3 has 13 residues. The V gene's germline CDR1 is SGHRS and CDR2 YFSETQ. The CDR3 loop reads CASSSVGDSPLHF. DNA of the CDR3: TGCGCCAGCAGCTCCGTTGGGGATTCACCCCTCCACTTT.

The CDR3 region is CASSEQTHSNQPQHF. The CDR3 bases are TGTGCCAGCAGTGAACAGACACATAGCAATCAGCCCCAGCATTTT. This sequence joins TRBV2 and TRBJ1-5; D is uncertain. The germline V gene encodes CDR1 SNHLY and CDR2 FYNNEI. V lost 2 bases and J 0 bases, leaving 8 bases between the germline ends. The CDR3 runs 15 residues.

This clone turned up a few times. This sample includes further DNA sequences coding for the same CDR3. This chain joins TRBV6-6 and TRBJ2-7; 9 bases fit TRBD1. With V trimmed by 6 bases and J by 2 bases, 5 bases remained unmatched. This CDR3 has 14 residues. CDR1 and CDR2 from the germline V gene are MNHNY and SVGAGI (reference sequence). CDR3 nucleotides: TGTGCCAGCAGCGCCGGGACAGGGACCTACGAGCAGTACTTC. Its translation is CASSAGTGTYEQYF.

In its sample, this clone was seen a few times. The DNA of the CDR3 is TGTGCCAGCAGTACATATGGAAACACCATATATTTT. Translation gives CASSTYGNTIYF. The chain recombines TRBV2 with TRBJ1-3; D is undetermined. CDR1 is SNHLY, CDR2 FYNNEI, per germline. CDR3 length equals 12 residues. The V and J ends lost 5 bases and 3 bases respectively, with 5 bases between them. The full variable domain, in which reference TRBV2 and TRBJ1-3 provide the parts outside the CDR3, is EPEVTQTPSHQVTQMGQEVILRCVPISNHLYFYWYRQILGQKVEFLVSFYNNEISEKSEIFDDQFSVERPDGSNFTLKIRSTKLEDSAMYFCASSTYGNTIYFGEGSWLTVV.